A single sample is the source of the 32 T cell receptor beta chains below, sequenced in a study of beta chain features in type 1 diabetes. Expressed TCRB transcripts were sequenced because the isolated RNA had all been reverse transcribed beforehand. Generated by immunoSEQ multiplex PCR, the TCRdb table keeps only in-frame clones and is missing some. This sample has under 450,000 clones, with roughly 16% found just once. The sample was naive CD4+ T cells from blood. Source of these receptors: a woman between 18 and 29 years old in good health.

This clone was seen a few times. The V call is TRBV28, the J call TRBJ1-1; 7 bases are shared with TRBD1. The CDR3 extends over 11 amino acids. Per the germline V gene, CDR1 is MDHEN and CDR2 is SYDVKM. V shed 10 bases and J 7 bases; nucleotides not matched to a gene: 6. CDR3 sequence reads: CAIHRTGEAFF. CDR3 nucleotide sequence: TGTGCCATCCACAGGACAGGTGAAGCTTTCTTT.

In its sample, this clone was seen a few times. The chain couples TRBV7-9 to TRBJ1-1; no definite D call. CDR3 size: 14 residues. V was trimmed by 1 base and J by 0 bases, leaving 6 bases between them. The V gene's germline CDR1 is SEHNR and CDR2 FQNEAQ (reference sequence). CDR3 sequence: CASSLGQVNTEAFF. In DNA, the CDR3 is TGTGCCAGCAGCTTAGGGCAGGTGAACACTGAAGCTTTCTTT.

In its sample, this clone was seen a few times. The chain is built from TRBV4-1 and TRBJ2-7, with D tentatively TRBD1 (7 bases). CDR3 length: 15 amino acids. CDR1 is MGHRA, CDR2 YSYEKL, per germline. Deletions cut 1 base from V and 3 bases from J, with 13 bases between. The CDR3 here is CASSQGGGTVYEQYF. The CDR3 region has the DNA TGCGCCAGCAGCCAAGGAGGGGGGACAGTCTACGAGCAGTACTTC.

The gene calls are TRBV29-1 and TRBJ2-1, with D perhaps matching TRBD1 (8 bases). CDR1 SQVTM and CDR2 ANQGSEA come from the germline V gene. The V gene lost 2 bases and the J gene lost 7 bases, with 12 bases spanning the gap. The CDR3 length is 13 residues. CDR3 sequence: CSVELQGGNEQFF. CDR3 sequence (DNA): TGCAGCGTTGAACTACAGGGGGGGAATGAGCAGTTCTTC.

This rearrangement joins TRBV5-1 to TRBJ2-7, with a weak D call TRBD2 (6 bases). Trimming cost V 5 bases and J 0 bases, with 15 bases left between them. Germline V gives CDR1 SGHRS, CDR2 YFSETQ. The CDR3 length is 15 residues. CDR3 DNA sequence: TGCGCCAGCAGAAAAGGAGGGGATGGCTCCTACGAGCAGTACTTC. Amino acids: CASRKGGDGSYEQYF.

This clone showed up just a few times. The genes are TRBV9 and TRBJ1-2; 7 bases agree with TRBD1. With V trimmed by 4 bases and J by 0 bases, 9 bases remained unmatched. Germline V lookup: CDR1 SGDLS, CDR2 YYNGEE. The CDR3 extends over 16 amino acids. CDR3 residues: CASSPHWTGANYGYTF. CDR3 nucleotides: TGTGCCAGCAGCCCGCACTGGACAGGAGCTAACTATGGCTACACCTTC. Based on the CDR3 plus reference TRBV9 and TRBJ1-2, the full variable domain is DSGVTQTPKHLITATGQRVTLRCSPRSGDLSVYWYQQSLDQGLQFLIQYYNGEERAKGNILERFSAQQFPDLHSELNLSSLELGDSALYFCASSPHWTGANYGYTFGSGTRLTVV.

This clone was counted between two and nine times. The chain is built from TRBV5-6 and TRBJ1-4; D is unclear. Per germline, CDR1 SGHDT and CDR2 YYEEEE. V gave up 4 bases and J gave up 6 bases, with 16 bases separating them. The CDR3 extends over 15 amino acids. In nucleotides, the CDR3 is TGTGCCAGCAGCCGTAAGAGGGTCATCGATGAAAAACTGTTTTTT. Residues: CASSRKRVIDEKLFF.

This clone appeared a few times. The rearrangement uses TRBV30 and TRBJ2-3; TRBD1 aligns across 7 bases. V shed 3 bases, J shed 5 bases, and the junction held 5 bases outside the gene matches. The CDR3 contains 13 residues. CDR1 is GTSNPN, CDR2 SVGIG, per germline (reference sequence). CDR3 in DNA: TGTGCCTGGAGCCGACAGGGATTAGATACGCAGTATTTT. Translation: CAWSRQGLDTQYF.

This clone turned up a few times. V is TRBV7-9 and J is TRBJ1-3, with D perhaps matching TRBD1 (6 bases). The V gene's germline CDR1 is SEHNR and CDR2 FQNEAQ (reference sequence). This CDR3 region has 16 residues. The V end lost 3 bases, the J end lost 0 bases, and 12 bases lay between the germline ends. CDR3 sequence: CASSFETGYSGNTIYF. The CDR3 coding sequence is TGTGCCAGCAGCTTCGAGACAGGTTACTCTGGAAACACCATATATTTT.

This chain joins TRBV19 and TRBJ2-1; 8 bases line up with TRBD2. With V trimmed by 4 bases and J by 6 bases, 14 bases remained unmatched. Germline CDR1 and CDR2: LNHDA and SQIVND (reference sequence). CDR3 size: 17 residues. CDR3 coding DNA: TGTGCCAGTAGTAGGCGGTCGGGGGGGGCCGTCGGCAATGAGCAGTTCTTC. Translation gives CASSRRSGGAVGNEQFF.

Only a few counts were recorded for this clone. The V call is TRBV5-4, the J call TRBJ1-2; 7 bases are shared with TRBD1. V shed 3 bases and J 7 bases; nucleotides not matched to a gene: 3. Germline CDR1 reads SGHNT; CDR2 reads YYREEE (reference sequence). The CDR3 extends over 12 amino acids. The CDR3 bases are TGTGCCAGCAGCTCGGGACAGTTTGGCTACACCTTC. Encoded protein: CASSSGQFGYTF.

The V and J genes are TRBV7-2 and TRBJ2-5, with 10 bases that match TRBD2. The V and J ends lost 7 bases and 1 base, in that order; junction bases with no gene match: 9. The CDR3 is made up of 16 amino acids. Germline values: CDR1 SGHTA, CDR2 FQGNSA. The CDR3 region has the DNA TGTGCCAGCAACCTTCCAAGCGGGAGGGCCCAAGAGACCCAGTACTTC. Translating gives CASNLPSGRAQETQYF.

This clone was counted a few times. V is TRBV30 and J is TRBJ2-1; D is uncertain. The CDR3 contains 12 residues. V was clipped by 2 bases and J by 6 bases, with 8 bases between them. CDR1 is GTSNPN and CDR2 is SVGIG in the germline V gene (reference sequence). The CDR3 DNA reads TGTGCCTGGAGTACGCGGAGCAATGAGCAGTTCTTC. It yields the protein CAWSTRSNEQFF.

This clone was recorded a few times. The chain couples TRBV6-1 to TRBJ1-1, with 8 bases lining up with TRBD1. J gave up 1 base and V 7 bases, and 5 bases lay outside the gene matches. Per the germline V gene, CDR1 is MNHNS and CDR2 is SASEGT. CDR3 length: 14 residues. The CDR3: CASMGDRGNTEAFF. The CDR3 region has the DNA TGTGCCAGCATGGGAGACAGGGGGAACACTGAAGCTTTCTTT.

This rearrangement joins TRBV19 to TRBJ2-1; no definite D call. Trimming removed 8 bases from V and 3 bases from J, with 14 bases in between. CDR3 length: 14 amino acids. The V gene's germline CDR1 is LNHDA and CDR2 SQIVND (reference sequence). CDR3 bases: TGTGCCAGTCGCCCCCTAGACCGCTACAATGAGCAGTTCTTC. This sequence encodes CASRPLDRYNEQFF.

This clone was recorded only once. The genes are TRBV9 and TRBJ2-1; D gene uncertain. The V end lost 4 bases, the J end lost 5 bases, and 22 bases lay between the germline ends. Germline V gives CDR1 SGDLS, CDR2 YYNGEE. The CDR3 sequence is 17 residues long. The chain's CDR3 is CASSSSSRGSTNNEQFF. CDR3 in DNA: TGTGCCAGCAGCTCCTCCAGCCGCGGATCCACTAACAATGAGCAGTTCTTC.

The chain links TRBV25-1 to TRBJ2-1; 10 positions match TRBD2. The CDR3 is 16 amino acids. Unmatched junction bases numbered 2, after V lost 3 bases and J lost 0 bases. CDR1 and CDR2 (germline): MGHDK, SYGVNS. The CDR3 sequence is CASSDERGGSYNEQFF. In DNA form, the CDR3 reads TGTGCCAGCAGTGACGAGCGGGGGGGCTCCTACAATGAGCAGTTCTTC.

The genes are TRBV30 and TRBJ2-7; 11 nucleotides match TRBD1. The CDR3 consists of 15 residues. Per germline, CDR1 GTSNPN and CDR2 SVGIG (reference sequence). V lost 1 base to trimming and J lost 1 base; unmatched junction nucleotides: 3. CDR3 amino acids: CAWSEGQGVSYEQYF. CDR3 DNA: TGTGCCTGGAGTGAGGGACAGGGGGTTTCCTACGAGCAGTACTTC.

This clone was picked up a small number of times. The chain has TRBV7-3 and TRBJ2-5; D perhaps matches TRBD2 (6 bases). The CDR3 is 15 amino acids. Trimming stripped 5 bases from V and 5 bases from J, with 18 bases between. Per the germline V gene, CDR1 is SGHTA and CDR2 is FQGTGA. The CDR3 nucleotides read TGTGCCAGCAGCCCTCTTGCTACTAGCATCGAGACCCAGTACTTC. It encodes CASSPLATSIETQYF.

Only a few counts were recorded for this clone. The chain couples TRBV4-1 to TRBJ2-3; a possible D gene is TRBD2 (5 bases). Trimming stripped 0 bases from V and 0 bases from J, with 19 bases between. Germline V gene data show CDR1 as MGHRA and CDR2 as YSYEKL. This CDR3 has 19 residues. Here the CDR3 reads CASSQEADLRGLSTDTQYF. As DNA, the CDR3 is TGCGCCAGCAGCCAAGAGGCGGACTTGCGTGGACTTAGCACAGATACGCAGTATTTT.

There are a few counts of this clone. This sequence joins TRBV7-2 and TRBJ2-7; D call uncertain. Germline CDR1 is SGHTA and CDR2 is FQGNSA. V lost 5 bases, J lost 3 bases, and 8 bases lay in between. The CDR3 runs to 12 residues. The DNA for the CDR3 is TGTGCCAGCAGCCCAAGCCGCTACGAGCAGTACTTC. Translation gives CASSPSRYEQYF.

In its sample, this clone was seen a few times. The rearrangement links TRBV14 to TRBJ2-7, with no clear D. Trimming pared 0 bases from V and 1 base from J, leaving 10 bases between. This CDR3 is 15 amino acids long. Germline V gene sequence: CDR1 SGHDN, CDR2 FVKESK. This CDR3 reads CASSQDRVSSYEQYF. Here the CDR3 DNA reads TGTGCCAGCAGCCAAGATCGGGTCAGTTCCTACGAGCAGTACTTC.

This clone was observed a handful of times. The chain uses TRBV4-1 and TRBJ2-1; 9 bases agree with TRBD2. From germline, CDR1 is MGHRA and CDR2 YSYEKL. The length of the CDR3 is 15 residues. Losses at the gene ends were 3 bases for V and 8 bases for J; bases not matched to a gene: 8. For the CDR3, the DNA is TGCGCCAGCAGCCAGTTGGGGACTAGCAATCATGAGCAGTTCTTC. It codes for CASSQLGTSNHEQFF.

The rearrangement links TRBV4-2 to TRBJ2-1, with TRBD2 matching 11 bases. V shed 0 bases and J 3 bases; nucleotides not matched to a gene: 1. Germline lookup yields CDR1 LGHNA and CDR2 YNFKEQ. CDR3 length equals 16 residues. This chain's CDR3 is CASSQDSGRGYNEQFF. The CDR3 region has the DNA TGTGCCAGCAGCCAAGATAGCGGGAGGGGCTACAATGAGCAGTTCTTC.

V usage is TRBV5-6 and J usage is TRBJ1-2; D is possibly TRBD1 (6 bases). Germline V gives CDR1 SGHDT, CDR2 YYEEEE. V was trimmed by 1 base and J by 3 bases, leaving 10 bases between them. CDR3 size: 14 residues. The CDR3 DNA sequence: TGTGCCAGCAGCTTGAGACAGGCTCACTATGGCTACACCTTC. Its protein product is CASSLRQAHYGYTF.

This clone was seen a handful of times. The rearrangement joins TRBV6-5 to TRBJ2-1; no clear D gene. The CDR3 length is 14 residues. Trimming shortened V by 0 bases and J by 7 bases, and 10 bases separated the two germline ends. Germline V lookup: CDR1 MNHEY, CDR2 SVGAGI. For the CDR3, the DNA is TGTGCCAGCAGTTACTCCTTGTCTAGGAATGAGCAGTTCTTC. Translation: CASSYSLSRNEQFF.

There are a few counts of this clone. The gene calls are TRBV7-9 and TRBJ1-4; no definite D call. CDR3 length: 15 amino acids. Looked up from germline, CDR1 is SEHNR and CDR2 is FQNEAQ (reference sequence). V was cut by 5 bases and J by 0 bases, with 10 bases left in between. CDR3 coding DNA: TGTGCCAGCAGCCAAAGGAGAGCAACTAATGAAAAACTGTTTTTT. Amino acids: CASSQRRATNEKLFF.

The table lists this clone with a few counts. The CDR3 spells CASSSGTSGVEQYF. CDR3 nucleotide sequence: TGTGCCAGCAGCTCAGGGACTAGCGGTGTCGAGCAGTACTTC. V gene TRBV7-9 combines with J gene TRBJ2-7, with 11 nucleotides matching TRBD2. Germline trimming cut 4 bases from V and 6 bases from J; bases unmatched to any gene: 5. This CDR3 region has 14 residues. The V gene's germline CDR1 is SEHNR and CDR2 FQNEAQ (reference sequence).

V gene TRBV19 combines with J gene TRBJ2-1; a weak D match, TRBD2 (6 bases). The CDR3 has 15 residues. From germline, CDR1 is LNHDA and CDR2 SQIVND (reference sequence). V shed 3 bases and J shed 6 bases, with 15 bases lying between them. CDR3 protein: CASSISGDLSNEQFF. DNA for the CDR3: TGTGCCAGTAGTATCTCGGGAGACCTCAGCAATGAGCAGTTCTTC. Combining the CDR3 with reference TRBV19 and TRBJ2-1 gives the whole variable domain DGGITQSPKYLFRKEGQNVTLSCEQNLNHDAMYWYRQDPGQGLRLIYYSQIVNDFQKGDIAEGYSVSREKKESFPLTVTSAQKNPTAFYLCASSISGDLSNEQFFGPGTRLTVL.

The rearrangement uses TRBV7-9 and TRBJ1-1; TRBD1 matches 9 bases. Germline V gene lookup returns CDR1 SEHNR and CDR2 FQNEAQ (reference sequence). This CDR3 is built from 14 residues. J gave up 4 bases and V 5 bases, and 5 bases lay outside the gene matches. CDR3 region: CASSVGQGTTEAFF. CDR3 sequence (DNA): TGTGCCAGCAGCGTCGGACAGGGGACCACTGAAGCTTTCTTT.

Here the CDR3 DNA reads TGCAGCGGAACGGACAGCTACGAGCAGTACTTC. Translated, it gives CSGTDSYEQYF. This sequence joins TRBV29-1 and TRBJ2-7, with D possibly being TRBD1 (6 bases). CDR1 is SQVTM, CDR2 ANQGSEA, per germline. This CDR3 region has 11 residues. Trimming left V 7 bases short and J 3 bases short, with 10 bases between.

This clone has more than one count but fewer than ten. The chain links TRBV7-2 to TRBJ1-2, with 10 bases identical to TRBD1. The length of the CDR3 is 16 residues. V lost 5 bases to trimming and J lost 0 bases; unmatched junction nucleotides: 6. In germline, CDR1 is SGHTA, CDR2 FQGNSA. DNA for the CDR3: TGTGCCAGCAGCGAGGACAGGGGGAAGTCTAACTATGGCTACACCTTC. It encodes CASSEDRGKSNYGYTF.